This passage covers 26 T cell receptor beta chains from one sample sequenced in a study of cytomegalovirus exposure and HLA in healthy donors. Vbeta (60) and Jbeta (13) primers were used in the PCR. The repertoire was sequenced with immunoSEQ multiplex PCR; TCRdb's copy has only in-frame clones and lacks some. This repertoire shows roughly 200,000 clones, over 65% found once; its top ten account for about 3.5%. Sequencing was performed on PBMCs. Receptor source: a man aged 40-55 years in good health and CMV-seropositive.

This clone appeared a few times. The rearrangement links TRBV6-1 to TRBJ2-4; D uncertain. Germline V gives CDR1 MNHNS, CDR2 SASEGT. The V and J ends lost 3 bases and 4 bases respectively, with 10 bases between them. The CDR3 contains 14 residues. The CDR3 is CASSDGDLKNIQYF. DNA of the CDR3: TGTGCCAGCAGTGACGGTGACTTAAAAAACATTCAGTACTTC.

This clone was recorded once. V gene TRBV5-4 combines with J gene TRBJ2-2, with D possibly matching TRBD2 (6 bases). The CDR3 is 16 amino acids. Germline V lookup: CDR1 SGHNT, CDR2 YYREEE (reference sequence). V lost 0 bases to trimming and J lost 6 bases, with 15 bases between them. This chain's CDR3 is CASSLAGVPPPGELFF. For the CDR3, the DNA is TGTGCCAGCAGCTTGGCGGGGGTCCCTCCACCCGGGGAGCTGTTTTTT.

CDR3 protein: CASSEFWTGEGYEQYF. DNA for the CDR3: TGTGCCAGCAGTGAATTTTGGACAGGAGAGGGATACGAGCAGTACTTC. This chain links TRBV6-1 with TRBJ2-7; 7 bases line up with TRBD1. This CDR3 has 16 residues. The V gene's germline CDR1 is MNHNS and CDR2 SASEGT. With 2 bases clipped from V and 4 bases from J, the junction kept 11 bases outside the gene matches.

This clone was seen more than once but under ten times. CDR3 coding DNA: TGTGCCAGCAGCTTAGGGGGCCCTGAATCGGGTTACGAGCAGTACTTC. It codes for CASSLGGPESGYEQYF. The chain employs TRBV7-7 and TRBJ2-7, with D maybe TRBD1 (5 bases). Germline V gene sequence: CDR1 SSHAT, CDR2 FNYEAQ (reference sequence). With 1 base removed from V and 4 bases from J, the gap between germline ends came to 17 bases. The CDR3 spans 16 residues.

The CDR3 bases are TGTGCCAGCTCACGACTACTAGTCAGCACCGGGGAGCTGTTTTTT. Protein sequence: CASSRLLVSTGELFF. This chain links TRBV18 with TRBJ2-2, with D possibly matching TRBD2 (5 bases). V lost 4 bases, J lost 4 bases, and 13 bases lay in between. The CDR3 has 15 residues. Germline V gene sequence: CDR1 KGHSH, CDR2 LQKENI.

This clone was observed a single time. The chain couples TRBV2 to TRBJ2-5, with 7 bases matching TRBD2. V lost 7 bases and J lost 2; bases outside the gene matches: 7. CDR3 length: 14 residues. From germline, CDR1 is SNHLY and CDR2 FYNNEI. The CDR3 DNA reads as TGTGCCAGCAAACGCGAAGCGGGGCAAGAGACCCAGTACTTC. It translates to CASKREAGQETQYF.

The chain has TRBV30 and TRBJ1-5; D perhaps matches TRBD1 (6 bases). V was pared by 2 bases and J by 3 bases, with 8 bases between. CDR3 size: 13 residues. Germline V gives CDR1 GTSNPN, CDR2 SVGIG (reference sequence). CDR3 DNA: TGTGCCTGGAGTAGGGGGAACAATCAGCCCCAGCATTTT. Translated: CAWSRGNNQPQHF.

The gene calls are TRBV6-5 and TRBJ2-7; tentatively, D is TRBD1 (5 bases). This CDR3 has 14 residues. From germline, CDR1 is MNHEY and CDR2 SVGAGI. V lost 4 bases and J 7 bases, leaving 17 bases between the germline ends. The CDR3 nucleotides are TGTGCCAGCAGTTCCCCGTCGCAGCACAGGGAGCAGTACTTC. As protein: CASSSPSQHREQYF.

J is TRBJ1-2 and V is TRBV5-4; the match to TRBD1 covers 9 bases. The germline gives CDR1 SGHNT, CDR2 YYREEE (reference sequence). The J segment lost 7 bases and the V segment lost 0 bases, leaving 4 bases of the junction unmatched. CDR3 length: 14 residues. The CDR3 sequence is CASSLETGGFGYTF. CDR3 sequence (DNA): TGTGCCAGCAGCTTGGAAACAGGGGGCTTTGGCTACACCTTC.

The rearrangement links TRBV25-1 to TRBJ1-4; a weak D match, TRBD1 (5 bases). Germline V gene lookup returns CDR1 MGHDK and CDR2 SYGVNS. This CDR3 is 17 amino acids long. The V and J ends lost 4 bases and 3 bases respectively, with 18 bases between them. CDR3 residues: CASSGGGAAHSNEKLFF. The CDR3 region has the DNA TGTGCCAGCAGTGGAGGAGGGGCAGCCCACTCTAATGAAAAACTGTTTTTT.

V is TRBV6-1 and J is TRBJ1-1; the D gene is possibly TRBD1 (5 bases). Germline CDR1 and CDR2: MNHNS and SASEGT. The V and J ends lost 7 bases and 1 base respectively, with 13 bases between them. The CDR3 loop spans 14 amino acids. The CDR3 DNA reads as TGTGCCAGCACTTCGTTGACAGCGAACACTGAAGCTTTCTTT. Its protein is CASTSLTANTEAFF.

This chain joins TRBV6-5 and TRBJ2-3; 7 nucleotides line up with TRBD2. The trim removed 7 bases at V and 0 bases at J, leaving 4 bases unmatched. CDR3 size: 14 residues. In germline, CDR1 is MNHEY, CDR2 SVGAGI. CDR3 residues: CASNPAGSTDTQYF. For the CDR3, the DNA is TGTGCCAGCAACCCAGCGGGGAGCACAGATACGCAGTATTTT.

J is TRBJ2-6 and V is TRBV5-6, with 8 bases aligning to TRBD1. Trimming at V came to 0 bases and at J to 1 base, leaving 0 bases not matched to a gene. Germline V lookup: CDR1 SGHDT, CDR2 YYEEEE. This CDR3 spans 16 amino acids. CDR3 nucleotide sequence: TGTGCCAGCAGCTTGGACAGGGGGTCTGGGGCCAACGTCCTGACTTTC. This sequence encodes CASSLDRGSGANVLTF.

This chain joins TRBV28 and TRBJ2-5; no firm D call. Germline V gene lookup returns CDR1 MDHEN and CDR2 SYDVKM. The CDR3 loop spans 15 amino acids. The V end was cut by 2 bases, the J end by 0 bases, with 10 bases between. CDR3 sequence: CASSLNSWYQETQYF. CDR3 nucleotides: TGTGCCAGCAGTTTAAACAGTTGGTACCAAGAGACCCAGTACTTC.

This CDR3 is CASSPRTVSGANVLTF. CDR3 in DNA: TGTGCCAGCAGCCCACGGACAGTTTCTGGGGCCAACGTCCTGACTTTC. The chain is built from TRBV7-2 and TRBJ2-6; TRBD1 is a possible D gene (6 bases). The ends were cut back, 5 bases at V and 1 base at J, with 12 bases in the middle. Germline-derived CDR1 and CDR2 are SGHTA and FQGNSA. This CDR3 region has 16 residues.

The V call is TRBV5-1, the J call TRBJ1-5, with 7 bases matching TRBD1. Germline-derived CDR1 and CDR2 are SGHRS and YFSETQ. Germline trimming cut 0 bases from V and 6 bases from J; bases unmatched to any gene: 9. CDR3 length: 16 residues. The CDR3 nucleotides are TGCGCCAGCAGCTTGGGTACAGGGGATGGCGGTCAGCCCCAGCATTTT. Its translation is CASSLGTGDGGQPQHF. Full variable domain (remainder filled in from reference TRBV5-1 and TRBJ1-5): KAGVTQTPRYLIKTRGQQVTLSCSPISGHRSVSWYQQTPGQGLQFLFEYFSETQRNKGNFPGRFSGRQFSNSRSEMNVSTLELGDSALYLCASSLGTGDGGQPQHFGDGTRLSIL.

The chain carries TRBV18 and TRBJ1-2; D remains ambiguous. With 5 bases removed from V and 4 bases from J, the gap between germline ends came to 20 bases. This CDR3 comprises 16 residues. Germline V gives CDR1 KGHSH, CDR2 LQKENI. The CDR3 region has the DNA TGTGCCAGCTCAGCGGTCCCGGTTGGCGCTCCCTATGGCTACACCTTC. It specifies CASSAVPVGAPYGYTF.

The CDR3 is CARRSDSCSGNTIYF. The CDR3 DNA is TGTGCCAGACGGTCGGACAGTTGCTCTGGAAACACCATATATTTT. The V call is TRBV6-4, the J call TRBJ1-3; perhaps TRBD1 as D (6 bases). The CDR3 is made up of 15 amino acids. Germline V CDR1 and CDR2: MRHNA, SNTAGT. Trimming pared 9 bases from V and 0 bases from J, leaving 15 bases between.

The chain joins TRBV7-9 to TRBJ2-7; D might be TRBD2 (5 bases). CDR3 size: 13 residues. Germline assignment: CDR1 SEHNR and CDR2 FQNEAQ (reference sequence). The ends were cut back, 7 bases at V and 0 bases at J, with 10 bases in the middle. As DNA, the CDR3 is TGTGCCAGCACCTTCGGGGACTCCTACGAGCAGTACTTC. Translation gives CASTFGDSYEQYF. The full variable domain, rest sourced from reference TRBV7-9 and TRBJ2-7, is DTGVSQNPRHKITKRGQNVTFRCDPISEHNRLYWYRQTLGQGPEFLTYFQNEAQLEKSRLLSDRFSAERPKGSFSTLEIQRTEQGDSAMYLCASTFGDSYEQYFGPGTRLTVT.

This clone was seen a handful of times. The CDR3 is CASSAGGVRFTDTQYF. In DNA form, the CDR3 reads TGTGCCAGCAGCGCAGGGGGCGTTAGGTTCACAGATACGCAGTATTTT. V and J are TRBV28 and TRBJ2-3; 8 bases line up with TRBD1. Germline assignment: CDR1 MDHEN and CDR2 SYDVKM. This CDR3 has 16 residues. The V gene end was trimmed by 6 bases and the J gene end by 2 bases; junction bases not matched to a gene: 10.

V gene TRBV4-1 combines with J gene TRBJ2-5; 8 positions agree with TRBD2. Germline loops: CDR1 MGHRA, CDR2 YSYEKL. This CDR3 comprises 15 residues. V shed 1 base, J shed 2 bases, and the junction held 3 bases outside the gene matches. The CDR3 DNA is TGCGCCAGCAGCCAAGCCCGCGGGGGGCAAGAGACCCAGTACTTC. It yields the protein CASSQARGGQETQYF.

This rearrangement joins TRBV7-2 to TRBJ1-5; D call uncertain. CDR3 length: 13 residues. From germline, CDR1 is SGHTA and CDR2 FQGNSA. The V end was cut by 0 bases, the J end by 4 bases, with 4 bases between. CDR3 residues: CASSLAFNQPQHF. For the CDR3, the DNA is TGTGCCAGCAGCTTAGCCTTTAATCAGCCCCAGCATTTT.

This clone was counted once. In DNA, the CDR3 is TGTGCCAGCAGTGAAGGGCGGTACAATGAGCAGTTCTTC. It encodes CASSEGRYNEQFF. The V gene is TRBV2, the J gene TRBJ2-1; D is uncertain. This CDR3 spans 13 amino acids. Germline loops: CDR1 SNHLY, CDR2 FYNNEI. The V and J ends lost 1 base and 4 bases respectively, with 5 bases between them.

In its sample, this clone was seen a few times. This chain connects TRBV7-2 to TRBJ1-1; TRBD1 might be the D (6 bases). The CDR3 has 14 amino acids. V lost 1 base and J lost 5, with 11 bases in between. The germline gives CDR1 SGHTA, CDR2 FQGNSA. The CDR3 DNA follows: TGTGCCAGCAGCTTAGTGCAGGGGAGTACTGAAGCTTTCTTT. Protein product: CASSLVQGSTEAFF.

This clone was seen once. This chain connects TRBV5-1 to TRBJ1-2; tentative D call: TRBD1 (6 bases). V lost 4 bases, J lost 4 bases, and 14 bases lay in between. Germline values: CDR1 SGHRS, CDR2 YFSETQ. The CDR3 spans 14 residues. DNA for the CDR3: TGCGCCAGCAGCCTAACACCGACAGGCTATGGCTACACCTTC. It specifies CASSLTPTGYGYTF.

The J gene is TRBJ2-1, the V gene TRBV10-3; D remains ambiguous. Trimming pared 7 bases from V and 5 bases from J, leaving 9 bases between. This CDR3 has 12 residues. Germline CDR1 is ENHRY and CDR2 is SYGVKD. The chain's CDR3 is CAIKNRHNEQFF. The CDR3 DNA reads as TGTGCCATCAAGAACAGACACAATGAGCAGTTCTTC.